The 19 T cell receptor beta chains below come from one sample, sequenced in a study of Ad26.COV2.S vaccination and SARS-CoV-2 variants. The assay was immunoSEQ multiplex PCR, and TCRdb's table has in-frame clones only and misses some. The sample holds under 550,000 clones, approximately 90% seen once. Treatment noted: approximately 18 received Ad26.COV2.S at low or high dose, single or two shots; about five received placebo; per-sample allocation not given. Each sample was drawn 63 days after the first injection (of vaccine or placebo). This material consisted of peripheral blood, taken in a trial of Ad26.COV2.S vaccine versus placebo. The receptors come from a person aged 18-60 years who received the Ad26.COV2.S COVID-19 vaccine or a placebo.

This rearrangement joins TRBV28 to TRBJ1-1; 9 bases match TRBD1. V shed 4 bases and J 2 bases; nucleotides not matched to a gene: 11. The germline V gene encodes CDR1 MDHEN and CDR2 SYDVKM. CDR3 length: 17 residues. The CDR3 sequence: CASSSPGTGRINTEAFF. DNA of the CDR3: TGTGCCAGCAGTTCTCCCGGGACAGGGAGAATCAACACTGAAGCTTTCTTT.

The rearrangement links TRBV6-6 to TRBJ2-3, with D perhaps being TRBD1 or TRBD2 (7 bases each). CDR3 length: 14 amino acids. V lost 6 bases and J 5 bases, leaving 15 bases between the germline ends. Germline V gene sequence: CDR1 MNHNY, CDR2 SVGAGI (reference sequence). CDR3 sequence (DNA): TGTGCCAGCAGACAGGGGAGGGGGGGAGATACGCAGTATTTT. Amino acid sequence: CASRQGRGGDTQYF.

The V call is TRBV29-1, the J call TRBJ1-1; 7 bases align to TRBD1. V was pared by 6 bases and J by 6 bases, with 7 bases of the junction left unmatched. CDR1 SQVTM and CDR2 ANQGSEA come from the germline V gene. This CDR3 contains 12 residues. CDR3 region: CSVMTGSAEAFF. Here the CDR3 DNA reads TGCAGCGTGATGACAGGGTCGGCTGAAGCTTTCTTT.

The CDR3 coding sequence is TGCGCCAGCAGCCGAGATGGACAGGACATCACCGGGGAGCTGTTTTTT. Translated, it gives CASSRDGQDITGELFF. The chain combines TRBV5-1 with TRBJ2-2, with 7 positions matching TRBD1. Per the germline V gene, CDR1 is SGHRS and CDR2 is YFSETQ. With 4 bases clipped from V and 4 bases from J, the junction kept 10 bases outside the gene matches. The CDR3 sequence is 16 residues long.

Here the CDR3 DNA reads TGCAGCGGCGAGACAGGGACCGGGGAGCTGTTTTTT. This codes for CSGETGTGELFF. V is TRBV29-1 and J is TRBJ2-2; 7 bases match TRBD1. The CDR3 length is 12 residues. V was pared by 7 bases and J by 5 bases, with 4 bases of the junction left unmatched. Germline CDR1 SQVTM, CDR2 ANQGSEA.

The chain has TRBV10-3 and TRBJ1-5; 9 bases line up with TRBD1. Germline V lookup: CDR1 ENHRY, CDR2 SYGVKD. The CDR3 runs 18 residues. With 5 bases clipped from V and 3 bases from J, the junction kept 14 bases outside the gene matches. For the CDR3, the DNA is TGTGCCATCAGTCCGCGGGGGACAGGGACCAGCCCCAATCAGCCCCAGCATTTT. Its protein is CAISPRGTGTSPNQPQHF.

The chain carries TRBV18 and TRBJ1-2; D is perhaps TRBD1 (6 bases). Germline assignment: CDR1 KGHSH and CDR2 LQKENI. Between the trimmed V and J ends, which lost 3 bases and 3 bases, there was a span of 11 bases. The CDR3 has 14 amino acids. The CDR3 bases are TGTGCCAGCTCACCTCAACAGGGAGACTATGGCTACACCTTC. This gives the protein CASSPQQGDYGYTF.

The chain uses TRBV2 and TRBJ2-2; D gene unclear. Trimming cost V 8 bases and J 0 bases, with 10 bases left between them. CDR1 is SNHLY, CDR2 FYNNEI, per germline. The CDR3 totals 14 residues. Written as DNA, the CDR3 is TGTGCCAGCGGCGAGCAGACGAACACCGGGGAGCTGTTTTTT. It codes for CASGEQTNTGELFF.

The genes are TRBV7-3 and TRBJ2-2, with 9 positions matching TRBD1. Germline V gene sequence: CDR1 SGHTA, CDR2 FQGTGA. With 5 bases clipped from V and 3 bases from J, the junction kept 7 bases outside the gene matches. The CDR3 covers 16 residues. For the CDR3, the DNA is TGTGCCAGCAGCGTGACCGGGACAGGGCACACCGGGGAGCTGTTTTTT. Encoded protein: CASSVTGTGHTGELFF.

CDR3 sequence reads: CASSRTGGGDKNIQYF. DNA of the CDR3: TGTGCCAGCAGTAGGACAGGGGGCGGAGACAAAAACATTCAGTACTTC. This chain links TRBV6-2 or TRBV6-3 with TRBJ2-4; 11 nucleotides match TRBD1. The CDR3 extends over 16 amino acids. V shed 5 bases, J shed 3 bases, and the junction held 6 bases outside the gene matches. The V gene's germline CDR1 is MNHEY and CDR2 SVGEGT.

DNA of the CDR3: TGCGCCAGCAGCCCTTTTGGGGGGGTGTTTAATGAGCAGTTCTTC. The encoded protein is CASSPFGGVFNEQFF. J is TRBJ2-1 and V is TRBV5-1, with TRBD2 identical over 7 bases. After removal of 4 bases from V and 7 bases from J, the junction contained 11 bases not matched to a gene. Germline-derived CDR1 and CDR2 are SGHRS and YFSETQ. The CDR3 sequence is 15 residues long.

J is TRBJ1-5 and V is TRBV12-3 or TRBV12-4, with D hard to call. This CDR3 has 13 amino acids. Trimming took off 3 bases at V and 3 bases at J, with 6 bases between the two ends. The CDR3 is CASSLQVNQPQHF. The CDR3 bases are TGTGCCAGCAGTTTGCAAGTCAATCAGCCCCAGCATTTT.

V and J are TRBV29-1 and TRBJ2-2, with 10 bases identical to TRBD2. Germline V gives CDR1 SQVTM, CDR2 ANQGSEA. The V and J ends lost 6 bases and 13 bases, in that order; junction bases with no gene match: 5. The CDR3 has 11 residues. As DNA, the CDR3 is TGCAGCGTCGGGACTAGCGAGTTGCTGTTTTTT. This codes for CSVGTSELLFF.

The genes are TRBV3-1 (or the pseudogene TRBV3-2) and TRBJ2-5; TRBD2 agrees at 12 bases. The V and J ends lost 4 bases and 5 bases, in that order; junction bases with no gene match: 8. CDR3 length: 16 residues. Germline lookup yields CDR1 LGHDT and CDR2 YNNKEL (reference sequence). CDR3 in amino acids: CASSPRLAGVLETQYF. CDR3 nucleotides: TGTGCCAGCAGCCCCCGACTAGCGGGGGTCCTTGAGACCCAGTACTTC.

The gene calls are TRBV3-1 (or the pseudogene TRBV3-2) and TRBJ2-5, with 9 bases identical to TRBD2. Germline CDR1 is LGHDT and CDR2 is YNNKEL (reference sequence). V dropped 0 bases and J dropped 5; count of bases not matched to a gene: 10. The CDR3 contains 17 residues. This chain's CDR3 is CASSQDLVSSGEETQYF. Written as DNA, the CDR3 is TGTGCCAGCAGCCAAGATCTGGTTTCTAGCGGGGAGGAGACCCAGTACTTC.

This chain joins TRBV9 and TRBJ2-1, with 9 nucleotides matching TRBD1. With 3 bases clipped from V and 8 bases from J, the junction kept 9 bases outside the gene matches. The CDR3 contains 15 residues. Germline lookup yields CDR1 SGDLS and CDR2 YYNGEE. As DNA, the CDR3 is TGTGCCAGCAGCGCCGCACAGGGGGCGGGGTATGAGCAGTTCTTC. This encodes CASSAAQGAGYEQFF.

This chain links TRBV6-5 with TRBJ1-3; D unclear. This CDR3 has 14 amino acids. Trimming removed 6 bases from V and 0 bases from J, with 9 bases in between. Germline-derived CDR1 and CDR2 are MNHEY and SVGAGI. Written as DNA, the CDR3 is TGTGCCAGCAGCCAGCGCCTCTCTGGAAACACCATATATTTT. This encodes CASSQRLSGNTIYF.

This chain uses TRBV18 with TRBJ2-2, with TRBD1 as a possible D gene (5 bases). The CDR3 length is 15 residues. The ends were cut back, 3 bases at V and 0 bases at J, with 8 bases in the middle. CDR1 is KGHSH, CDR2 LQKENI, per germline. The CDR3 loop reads CASSPQGTNTGELFF. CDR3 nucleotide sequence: TGTGCCAGCTCACCCCAGGGAACGAACACCGGGGAGCTGTTTTTT. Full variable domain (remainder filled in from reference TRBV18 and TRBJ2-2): NAGVMQNPRHLVRRRGQEARLRCSPMKGHSHVYWYRQLPEEGLKFMVYLQKENIIDESGMPKERFSAEFPKEGPSILRIQQVVRGDSAAYFCASSPQGTNTGELFFGEGSRLTVL.

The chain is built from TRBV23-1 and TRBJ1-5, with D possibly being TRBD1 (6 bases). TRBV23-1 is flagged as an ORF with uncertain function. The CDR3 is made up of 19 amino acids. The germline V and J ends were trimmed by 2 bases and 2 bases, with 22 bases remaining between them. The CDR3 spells CASSQTSGGGYMGNQPQHF. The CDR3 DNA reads TGCGCCAGCAGTCAAACCTCTGGGGGCGGGTATATGGGCAATCAGCCCCAGCATTTT.